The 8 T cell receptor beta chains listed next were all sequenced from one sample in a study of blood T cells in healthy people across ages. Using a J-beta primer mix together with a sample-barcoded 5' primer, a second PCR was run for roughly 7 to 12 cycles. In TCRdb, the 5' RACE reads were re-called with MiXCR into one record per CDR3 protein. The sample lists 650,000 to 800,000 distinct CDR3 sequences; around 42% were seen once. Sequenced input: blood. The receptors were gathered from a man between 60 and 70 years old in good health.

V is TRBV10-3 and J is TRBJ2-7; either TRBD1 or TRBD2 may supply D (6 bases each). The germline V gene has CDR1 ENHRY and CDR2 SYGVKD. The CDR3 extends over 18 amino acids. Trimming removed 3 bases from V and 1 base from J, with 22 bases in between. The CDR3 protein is CAISDPNLTGRGSYEQYF. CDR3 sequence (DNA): TGTGCCATCAGTGACCCGAACCTGACAGGACGGGGGTCCTACGAGCAGTACTTC.

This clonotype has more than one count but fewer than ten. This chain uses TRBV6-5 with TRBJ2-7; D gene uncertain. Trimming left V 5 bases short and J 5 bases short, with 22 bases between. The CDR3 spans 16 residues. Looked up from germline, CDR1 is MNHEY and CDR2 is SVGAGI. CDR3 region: CASSPRAPLILDEQYF. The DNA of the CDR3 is TGTGCCAGCAGTCCACGTGCCCCTCTGATTTTGGACGAGCAGTACTTC.

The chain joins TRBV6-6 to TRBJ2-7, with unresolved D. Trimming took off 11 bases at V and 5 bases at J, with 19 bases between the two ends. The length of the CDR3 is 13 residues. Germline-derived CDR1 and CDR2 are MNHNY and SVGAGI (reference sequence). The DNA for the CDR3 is TGTGCCTGCCACCGCCAGGAATGGGACGAGCAGTACTTC. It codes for CACHRQEWDEQYF.

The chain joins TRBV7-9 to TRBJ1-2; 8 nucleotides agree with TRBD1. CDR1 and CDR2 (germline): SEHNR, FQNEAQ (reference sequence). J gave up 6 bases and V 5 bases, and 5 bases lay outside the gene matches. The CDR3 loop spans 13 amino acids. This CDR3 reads CASSPPDRDGYTF. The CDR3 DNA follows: TGTGCCAGCAGCCCCCCGGACAGGGATGGCTACACCTTC.

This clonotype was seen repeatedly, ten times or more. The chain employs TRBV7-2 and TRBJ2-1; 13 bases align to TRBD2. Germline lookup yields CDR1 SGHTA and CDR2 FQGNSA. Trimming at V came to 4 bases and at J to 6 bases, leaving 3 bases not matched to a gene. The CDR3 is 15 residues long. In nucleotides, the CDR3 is TGTGCCAGCAGCTCACTAGCGGGGGGGCTCAATGAGCAGTTCTTC. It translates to CASSSLAGGLNEQFF.

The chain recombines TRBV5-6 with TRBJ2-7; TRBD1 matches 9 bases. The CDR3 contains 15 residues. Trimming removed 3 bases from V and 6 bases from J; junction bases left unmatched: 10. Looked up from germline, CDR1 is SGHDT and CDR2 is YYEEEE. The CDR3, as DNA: TGTGCCAGCAGCTACCGGGACAGGGTTTTTCGCGAGCAGTACTTC. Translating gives CASSYRDRVFREQYF.

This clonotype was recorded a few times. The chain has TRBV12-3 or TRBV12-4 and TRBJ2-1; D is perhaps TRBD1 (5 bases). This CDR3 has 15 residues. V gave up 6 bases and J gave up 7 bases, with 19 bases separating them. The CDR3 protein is CASSSSSRQLNEQFF. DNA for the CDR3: TGTGCCAGCAGCTCGTCGTCGAGACAGTTGAATGAGCAGTTCTTC.

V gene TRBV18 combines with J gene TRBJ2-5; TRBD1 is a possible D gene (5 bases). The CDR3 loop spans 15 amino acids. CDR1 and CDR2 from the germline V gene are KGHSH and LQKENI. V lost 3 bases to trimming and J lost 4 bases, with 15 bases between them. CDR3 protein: CASSPGTGSGETQYF. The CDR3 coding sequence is TGTGCCAGCTCACCCGGAACAGGATCGGGAGAGACCCAGTACTTC.